This T cell receptor beta chain was identified during a study of cytomegalovirus exposure and HLA in healthy donors. Study-wide findings and caveats: Most of the TCR beta V segments (in an earlier analysis) were productive either about 90% or about 30% of the time.

Both 60 Vbeta primers and 13 Jbeta primers went into the PCR. Using immunoSEQ multiplex PCR, the repertoire was profiled, and TCRdb retains in-frame clones only, with some absent. The repertoire holds roughly 130,000 clones, with roughly two thirds as singletons. Trimming stripped 2 bases from V and 1 base from J, with 9 bases between. The CDR3 contains 15 residues. CDR1 is MNHNS, CDR2 SASEGT, per germline. With regard to this clone: Its antigen is currently unknown.

Sequenced sample: PBMCs. The source of this sequence is a man aged 25-40 years in good health and CMV-seropositive. The chain uses TRBV6-1 and TRBJ2-1; the D gene is possibly TRBD1 (5 bases). The CDR3 loop reads CASSETGGSYNEQFF. CDR3 bases: TGTGCCAGCAGTGAAACAGGCGGTTCCTACAATGAGCAGTTCTTC.